One sample yielded the 2 T cell receptor beta chains listed below, sequenced in a study of T-cell reconstitution after alpha-beta-depleted transplantation in children. Preparation of the TCRbeta library was carried out with unique molecular identifiers. TCRdb reprocessed the PCR reads via MiXCR and lists one record per CDR3 protein. The data hold some 200,000 distinct CDR3 sequences, with approximately 9.7% observed a single time. Sequences were derived from PBMCs from the stem cell graft donor, sampled from the stem cell graft. The receptors here all came from a human donor who donated a stem cell graft to a child with SCID.

A note on this clonotype: This may be a read error: a much more frequent sequence differs by one nucleotide. V usage is TRBV5-1 and J usage is TRBJ2-1; 10 bases line up with TRBD1. CDR1 SGHRS and CDR2 YFSETQ come from the germline V gene. This CDR3 is 16 amino acids long. The junction had 10 bases not matched to a gene; V was cut back by 4 bases and J by 6 bases. DNA for the CDR3: TGCGCCAGCAGCCCCCCCGGGACAGGGGAGATCAATGAGCAGTTCTTC. Amino acid sequence: CASSPPGTGEINEQFF.

Many counts were recorded for this clonotype. The genes are TRBV9 and TRBJ1-3; TRBD1 aligns across 10 bases. The junction had 12 bases not matched to a gene; V was cut back by 1 base and J by 2 bases. Germline V CDR1 and CDR2: SGDLS, YYNGEE. The CDR3 runs to 19 residues. The DNA of the CDR3 is TGTGCCAGCAGCGTATCATCCGGGACAGGGGTCGGTCCTGGAAACACCATATATTTT. Translated, it gives CASSVSSGTGVGPGNTIYF.